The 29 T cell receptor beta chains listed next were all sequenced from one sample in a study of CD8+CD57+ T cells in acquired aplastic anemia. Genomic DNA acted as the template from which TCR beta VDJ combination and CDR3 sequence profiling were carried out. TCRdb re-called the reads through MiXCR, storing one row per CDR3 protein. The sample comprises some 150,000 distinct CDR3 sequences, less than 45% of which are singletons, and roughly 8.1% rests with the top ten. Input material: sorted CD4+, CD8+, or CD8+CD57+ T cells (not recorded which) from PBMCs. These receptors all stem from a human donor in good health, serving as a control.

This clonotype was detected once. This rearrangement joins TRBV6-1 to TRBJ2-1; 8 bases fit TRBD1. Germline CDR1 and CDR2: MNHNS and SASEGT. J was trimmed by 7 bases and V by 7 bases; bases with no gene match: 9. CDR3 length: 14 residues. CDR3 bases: TGTGCCAGCACCTCGGGGAACAGGGGGAATGAGCAGTTCTTC. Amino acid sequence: CASTSGNRGNEQFF.

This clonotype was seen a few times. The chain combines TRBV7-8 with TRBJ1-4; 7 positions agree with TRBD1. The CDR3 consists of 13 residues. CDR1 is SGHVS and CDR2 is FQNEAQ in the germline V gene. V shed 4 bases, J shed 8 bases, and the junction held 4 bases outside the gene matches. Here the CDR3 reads CASSSQGGEKLFF. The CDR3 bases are TGTGCCAGCAGCTCCCAGGGGGGAGAAAAACTGTTTTTT.

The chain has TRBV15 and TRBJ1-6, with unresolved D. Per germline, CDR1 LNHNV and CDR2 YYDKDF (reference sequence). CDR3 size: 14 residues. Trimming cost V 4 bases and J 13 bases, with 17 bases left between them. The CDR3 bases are TGTGCCACCAGCATGACGACCGACGGAGCGCCCCTCCACTTT. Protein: CATSMTTDGAPLHF.

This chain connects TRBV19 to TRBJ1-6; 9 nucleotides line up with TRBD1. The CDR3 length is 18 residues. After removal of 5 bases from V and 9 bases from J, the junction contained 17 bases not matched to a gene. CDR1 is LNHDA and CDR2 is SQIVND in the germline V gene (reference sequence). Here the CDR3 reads CASSSLLVGDRVFSPLHF. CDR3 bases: TGTGCCAGTAGTTCCCTTTTAGTAGGGGACAGGGTTTTTTCACCCCTCCACTTT.

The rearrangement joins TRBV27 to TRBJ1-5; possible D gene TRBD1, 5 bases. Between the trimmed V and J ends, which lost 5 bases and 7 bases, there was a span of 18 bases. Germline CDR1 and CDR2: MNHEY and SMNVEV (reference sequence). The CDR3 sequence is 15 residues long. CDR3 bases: TGTGCCAGCAGTCCCAGGGATCTTCTAGACCAGCCCCAGCATTTT. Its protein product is CASSPRDLLDQPQHF.

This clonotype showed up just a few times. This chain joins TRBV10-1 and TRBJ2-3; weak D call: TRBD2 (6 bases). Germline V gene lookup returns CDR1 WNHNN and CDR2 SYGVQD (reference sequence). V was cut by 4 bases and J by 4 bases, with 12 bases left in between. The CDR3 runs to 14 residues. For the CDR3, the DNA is TGCGCCAGCAGTGGAAAGGGAGGCGCAGATACGCAGTATTTT. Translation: CASSGKGGADTQYF.

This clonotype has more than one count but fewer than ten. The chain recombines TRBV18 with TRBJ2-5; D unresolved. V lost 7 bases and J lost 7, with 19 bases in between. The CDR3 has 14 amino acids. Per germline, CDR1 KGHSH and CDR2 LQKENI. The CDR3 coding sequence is TGTGCCAGCTTCACCGGAAATAGTGACGGGACCCAGTACTTC. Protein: CASFTGNSDGTQYF. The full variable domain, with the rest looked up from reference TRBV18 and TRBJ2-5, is NAGVMQNPRHLVRRRGQEARLRCSPMKGHSHVYWYRQLPEEGLKFMVYLQKENIIDESGMPKERFSAEFPKEGPSILRIQQVVRGDSAAYFCASFTGNSDGTQYFGPGTRLLVL.

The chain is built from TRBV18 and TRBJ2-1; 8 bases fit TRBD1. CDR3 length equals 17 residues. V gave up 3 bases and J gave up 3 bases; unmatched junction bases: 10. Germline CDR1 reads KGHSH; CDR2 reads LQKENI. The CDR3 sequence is CASSPCMAGTGYNEQFF. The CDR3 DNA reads TGTGCCAGCTCACCGTGCATGGCCGGGACAGGCTACAATGAGCAGTTCTTC.

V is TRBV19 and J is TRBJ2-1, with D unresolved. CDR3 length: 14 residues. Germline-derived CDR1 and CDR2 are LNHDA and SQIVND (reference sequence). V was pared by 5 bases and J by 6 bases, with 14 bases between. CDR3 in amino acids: CASSLLGMPNEQFF. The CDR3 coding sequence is TGTGCCAGTAGTCTTCTAGGAATGCCCAATGAGCAGTTCTTC.

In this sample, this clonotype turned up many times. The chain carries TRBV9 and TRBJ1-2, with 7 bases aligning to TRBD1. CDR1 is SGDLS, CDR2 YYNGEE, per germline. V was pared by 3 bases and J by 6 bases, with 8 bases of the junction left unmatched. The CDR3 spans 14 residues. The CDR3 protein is CASSESGQPDGYTF. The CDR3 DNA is TGTGCCAGCAGCGAATCGGGACAGCCGGATGGCTACACCTTC.

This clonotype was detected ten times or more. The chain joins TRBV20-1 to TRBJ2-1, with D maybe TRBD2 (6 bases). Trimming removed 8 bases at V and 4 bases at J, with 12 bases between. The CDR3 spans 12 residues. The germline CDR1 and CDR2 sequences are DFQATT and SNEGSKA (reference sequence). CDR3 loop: CSWGGSYNEQFF. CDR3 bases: TGCAGTTGGGGAGGAAGTTACAATGAGCAGTTCTTC.

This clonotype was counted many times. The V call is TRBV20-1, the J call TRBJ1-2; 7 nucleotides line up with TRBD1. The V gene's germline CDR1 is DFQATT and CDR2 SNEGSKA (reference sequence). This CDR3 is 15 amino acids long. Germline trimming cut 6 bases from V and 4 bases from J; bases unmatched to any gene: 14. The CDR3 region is CSAPEPGTALYGYTF. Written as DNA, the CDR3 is TGCAGTGCCCCGGAGCCTGGGACAGCGCTCTATGGCTACACCTTC.

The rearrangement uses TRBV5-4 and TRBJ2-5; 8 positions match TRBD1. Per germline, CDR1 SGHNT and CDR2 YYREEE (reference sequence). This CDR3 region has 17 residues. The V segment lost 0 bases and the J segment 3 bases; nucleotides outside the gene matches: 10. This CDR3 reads CASSLVARGRLKETQYF. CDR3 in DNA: TGTGCCAGCAGCTTGGTGGCCAGGGGGCGCTTAAAAGAGACCCAGTACTTC.

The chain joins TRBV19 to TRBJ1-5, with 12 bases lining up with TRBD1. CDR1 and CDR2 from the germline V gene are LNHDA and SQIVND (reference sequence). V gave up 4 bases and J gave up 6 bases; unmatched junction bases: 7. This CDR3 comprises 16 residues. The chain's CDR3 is CASSRPGQGARQPQHF. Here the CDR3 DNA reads TGTGCCAGTAGTAGACCGGGACAGGGGGCGCGTCAGCCCCAGCATTTT.

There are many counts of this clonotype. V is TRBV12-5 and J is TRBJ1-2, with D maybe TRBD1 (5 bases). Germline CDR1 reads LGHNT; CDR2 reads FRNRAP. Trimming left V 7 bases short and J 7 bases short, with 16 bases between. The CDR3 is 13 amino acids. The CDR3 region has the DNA TGTGCTAGTGACATGGGGGGGTTCGGTGGCTACACCTTC. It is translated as CASDMGGFGGYTF.

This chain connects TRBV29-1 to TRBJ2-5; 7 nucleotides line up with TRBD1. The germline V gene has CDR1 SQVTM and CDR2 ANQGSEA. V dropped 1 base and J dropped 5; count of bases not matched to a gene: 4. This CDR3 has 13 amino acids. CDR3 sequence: CSVEVGGLETQYF. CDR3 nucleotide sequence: TGCAGCGTTGAAGTAGGGGGCCTTGAGACCCAGTACTTC.

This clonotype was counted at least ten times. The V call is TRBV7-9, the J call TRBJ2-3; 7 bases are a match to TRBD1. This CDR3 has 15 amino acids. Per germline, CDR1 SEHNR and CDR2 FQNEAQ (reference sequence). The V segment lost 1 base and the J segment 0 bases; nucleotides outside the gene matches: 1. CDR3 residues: CASSLGDSSTDTQYF. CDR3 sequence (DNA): TGTGCCAGCAGCTTAGGGGACAGTAGCACAGATACGCAGTATTTT.

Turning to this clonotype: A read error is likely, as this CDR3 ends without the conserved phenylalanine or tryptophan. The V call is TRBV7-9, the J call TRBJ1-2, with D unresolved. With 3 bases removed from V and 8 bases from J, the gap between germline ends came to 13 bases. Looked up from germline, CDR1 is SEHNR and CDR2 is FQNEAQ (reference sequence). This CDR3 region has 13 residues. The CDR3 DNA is TGTGCCAGCAGCTTGCCTAGGATTAGCGGCTACACCCTC. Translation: CASSLPRISGYTL.

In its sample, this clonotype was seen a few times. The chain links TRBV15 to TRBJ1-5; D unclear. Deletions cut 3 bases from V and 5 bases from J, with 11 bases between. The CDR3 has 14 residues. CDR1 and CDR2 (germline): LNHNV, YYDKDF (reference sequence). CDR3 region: CATSSLWGDQPQHF. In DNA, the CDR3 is TGTGCCACCAGCAGCTTGTGGGGTGATCAGCCCCAGCATTTT. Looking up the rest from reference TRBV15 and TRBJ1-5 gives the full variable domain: DAMVIQNPRYQVTQFGKPVTLSCSQTLNHNVMYWYQQKSSQAPKLLFHYYDKDFNNEADTPDNFQSRRPNTSFCFLDIRSPGLGDTAMYLCATSSLWGDQPQHFGDGTRLSIL.

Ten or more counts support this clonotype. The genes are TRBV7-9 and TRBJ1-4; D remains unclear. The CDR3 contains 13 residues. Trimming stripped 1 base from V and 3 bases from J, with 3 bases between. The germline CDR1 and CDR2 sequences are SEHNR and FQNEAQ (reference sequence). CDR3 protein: CASSLGANEKLFF. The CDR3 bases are TGTGCCAGCAGCTTAGGAGCTAATGAAAAACTGTTTTTT.

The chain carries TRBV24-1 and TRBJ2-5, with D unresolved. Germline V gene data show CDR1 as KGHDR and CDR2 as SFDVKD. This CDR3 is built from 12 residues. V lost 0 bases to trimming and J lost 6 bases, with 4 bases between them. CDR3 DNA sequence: TGTGCCACCAGTGATTTGGGGCAGACCCAGTACTTC. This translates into CATSDLGQTQYF.

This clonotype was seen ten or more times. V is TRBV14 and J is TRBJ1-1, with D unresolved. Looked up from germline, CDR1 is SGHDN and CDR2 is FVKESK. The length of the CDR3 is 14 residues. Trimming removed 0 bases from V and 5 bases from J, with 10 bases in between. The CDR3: CASSQEIRRTEAFF. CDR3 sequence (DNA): TGTGCCAGCAGCCAAGAAATCCGGAGGACTGAAGCTTTCTTT.

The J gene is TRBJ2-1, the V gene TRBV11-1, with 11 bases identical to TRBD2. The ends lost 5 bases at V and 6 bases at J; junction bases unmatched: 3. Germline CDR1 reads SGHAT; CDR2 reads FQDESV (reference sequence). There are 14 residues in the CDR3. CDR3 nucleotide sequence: TGTGCCAGCAGCCCCGGGACTAGCGGCAATGAGCAGTTCTTC. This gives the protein CASSPGTSGNEQFF.

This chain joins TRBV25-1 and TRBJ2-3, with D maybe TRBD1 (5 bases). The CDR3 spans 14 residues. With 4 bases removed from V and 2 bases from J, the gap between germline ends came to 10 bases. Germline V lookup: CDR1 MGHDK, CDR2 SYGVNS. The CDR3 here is CASSAGHNTDTQYF. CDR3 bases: TGTGCCAGCAGTGCCGGACACAACACAGATACGCAGTATTTT.

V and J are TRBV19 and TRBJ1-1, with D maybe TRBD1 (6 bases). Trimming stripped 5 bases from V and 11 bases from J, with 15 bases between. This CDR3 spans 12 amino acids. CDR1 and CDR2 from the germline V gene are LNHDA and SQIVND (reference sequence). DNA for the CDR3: TGTGCCAGTAGTCCTCGGACAGTAACGGCTTTCTTT. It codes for CASSPRTVTAFF.

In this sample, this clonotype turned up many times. The CDR3 here is CSASPGSTATYGYTF. The CDR3 DNA follows: TGCAGTGCTAGCCCGGGATCTACCGCTACCTATGGCTACACCTTC. V is TRBV20-1 and J is TRBJ1-2; D remains ambiguous. The V gene's germline CDR1 is DFQATT and CDR2 SNEGSKA (reference sequence). Trimming shortened V by 3 bases and J by 4 bases, and 18 bases separated the two germline ends. The CDR3 contains 15 residues.

CDR3 sequence: CASSKDRGAEQYF. The CDR3 region has the DNA TGTGCCAGCAGCAAGGACAGGGGGGCAGAGCAGTACTTC. The gene calls are TRBV5-8 and TRBJ2-7, with 10 bases lining up with TRBD1. Germline V lookup: CDR1 SGHTS, CDR2 YDEGEE. V shed 4 bases, J shed 7 bases, and the junction held 5 bases outside the gene matches. There are 13 residues in the CDR3. Based on the CDR3 plus reference TRBV5-8 and TRBJ2-7, the full variable domain is EAGVTQSPTHLIKTRGQQATLRCSPISGHTSVYWYQQALGLGLQFLLWYDEGEERNRGNFPPRFSGRQFPNYSSELNVNALELEDSALYLCASSKDRGAEQYFGPGTRLTVT.

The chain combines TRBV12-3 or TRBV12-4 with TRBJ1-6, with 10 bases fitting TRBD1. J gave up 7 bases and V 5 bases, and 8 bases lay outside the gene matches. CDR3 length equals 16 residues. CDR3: CASSSTGTGVNSPLHF. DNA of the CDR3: TGTGCCAGCAGTAGCACCGGGACAGGGGTAAATTCACCCCTCCACTTT.

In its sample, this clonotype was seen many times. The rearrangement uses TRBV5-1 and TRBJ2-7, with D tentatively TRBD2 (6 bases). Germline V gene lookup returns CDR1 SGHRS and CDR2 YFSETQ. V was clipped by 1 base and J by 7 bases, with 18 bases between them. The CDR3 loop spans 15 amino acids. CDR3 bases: TGCGCCAGCAGCTTGTCTGGGGAGCGGGCGAGTGAGCAGTACTTC. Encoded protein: CASSLSGERASEQYF. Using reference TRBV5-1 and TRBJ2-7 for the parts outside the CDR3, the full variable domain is KAGVTQTPRYLIKTRGQQVTLSCSPISGHRSVSWYQQTPGQGLQFLFEYFSETQRNKGNFPGRFSGRQFSNSRSEMNVSTLELGDSALYLCASSLSGERASEQYFGPGTRLTVT.